These T cell receptor beta chains were read from a single sample in a study of regulatory T cells in long-lasting Graves disease. TCRdb re-derived calls from the multiplex PCR reads in MiXCR, one entry per CDR3 protein. The table lists about 620,000 distinct CDR3 sequences, around 17% of them singletons, with more than 15% in the top ten. In addition, the sample was reused for a study of T cells in Graves' hyperthyroidism and ophthalmopathy.

The sequencing used peripheral blood mononuclear cells (PBMCs), collected at new diagnosis, from a patient treated with antithyroid drugs. The receptors originated from a woman in her 30s with Graves disease. CDR3s leave out the opening cysteine and the closing phenylalanine or tryptophan. The order of the fields is V gene, CDR3 protein.

V gene: TRBV29-1; CDR3 protein: SVDDTGRNTEAF
V gene: TRBV7-9; CDR3 protein: ASSPSPSTYYEQY
V gene: TRBV20-1; CDR3 protein: SHRERHTDTQY
V gene: TRBV7-9; CDR3 protein: ASSSDRAGTGELF
V gene: TRBV20-1; CDR3 protein: SARLLAGMGETQY
V gene: TRBV25-1; CDR3 protein: ASSEYRGGVGQPQH
V gene: TRBV2; CDR3 protein: ASGGSIGRKAGELF
V gene: TRBV30; CDR3 protein: AWSVLTDTQY
V gene: TRBV27; CDR3 protein: ASSTGQLLFEAF
V gene: TRBV7-2; CDR3 protein: ASSLGRGQGLNDEQF
V gene: TRBV28; CDR3 protein: ASSPDSMPNYGYT
V gene: TRBV19; CDR3 protein: ASNRGNYGYT
V gene: TRBV5-1; CDR3 protein: ASSPGQMNYGYT
V gene: TRBV20-1; CDR3 protein: SGTRAFGSEQY
V gene: TRBV5-1; CDR3 protein: ASSLDPGPGEQY
V gene: TRBV24-1; CDR3 protein: ATSDYKASGVTGELF
V gene: TRBV6-1; CDR3 protein: ASSPGQTSYNSPLH
V gene: TRBV20-1; CDR3 protein: SAPSGSTEAF
V gene: TRBV2; CDR3 protein: ASSPGLGTKNIQY
V gene: TRBV19; CDR3 protein: ASSKGDFRNEQF
V gene: TRBV11-3; CDR3 protein: ASSSAQGSPLH
V gene: TRBV9; CDR3 protein: ASSVVGTLETQY
V gene: TRBV28; CDR3 protein: ASSIGQASGNTIY
V gene: TRBV6-1; CDR3 protein: ASRRAGESTDTQY
V gene: TRBV6-9; CDR3 protein: ASSYSKWGQGYEQY
V gene: TRBV3-1; CDR3 protein: ASSQFDTGELF
V gene: TRBV11-2; CDR3 protein: ASSYGNTYEQY
V gene: TRBV28; CDR3 protein: ASSGVGQTYEQY
V gene: TRBV28; CDR3 protein: ASTARYEAF
V gene: TRBV12-3/TRBV12-4; CDR3 protein: ASSWDRGRPEAF
V gene: TRBV19; CDR3 protein: ASSEPGAANYGYT
V gene: TRBV7-9; CDR3 protein: ASSLGTGMGRDGYT
V gene: TRBV15; CDR3 protein: ATSRADRGTNQPQH
V gene: TRBV29-1; CDR3 protein: SVEGTGGINEQY
V gene: TRBV6-1; CDR3 protein: ASPAAGYTDTQY
V gene: TRBV7-8; CDR3 protein: ASSRRSPSYNEQF
V gene: TRBV18; CDR3 protein: ASSDLQGNSNQPQH
V gene: TRBV5-1; CDR3 protein: ASSLVGSAKEQF
V gene: TRBV30; CDR3 protein: AWSVLSRDSATNEKLF
V gene: TRBV9; CDR3 protein: ASSVSAGGNSPLH
V gene: TRBV9; CDR3 protein: ASSYRDRGRDEQF
V gene: TRBV20-1; CDR3 protein: SALGQGFIDGYT
V gene: TRBV4-1; CDR3 protein: ASSQEWAGGLADEQY
V gene: TRBV6-5; CDR3 protein: ASSYSGIHGELF
V gene: TRBV29-1; CDR3 protein: SVWATGELF
V gene: TRBV5-8; CDR3 protein: ASSRDGVSSGANVLT
V gene: TRBV15; CDR3 protein: ATSLGEAWANVLT
V gene: TRBV3-1; CDR3 protein: ASSQDSQGAGEQY
V gene: TRBV7-2; CDR3 protein: ASSLGLETGNYGYT
V gene: TRBV10-3; CDR3 protein: AIQREGRTDTQY
V gene: TRBV19; CDR3 protein: ASSGTTKNIQY
V gene: TRBV6-2/TRBV6-3; CDR3 protein: ASSGGQGGYGYT
V gene: TRBV5-4; CDR3 protein: ASSMDGEKLF
V gene: TRBV3-1; CDR3 protein: ASSLRGLRVTEAF
V gene: TRBV5-1; CDR3 protein: ASSYTSGVNNEQF
V gene: TRBV5-1; CDR3 protein: ASSLFPGTNEKLF
V gene: TRBV9; CDR3 protein: ASSVSPQSPYNEQF